Presented here are 16 T cell receptor beta chains from one specimen sequenced in a study of cytomegalovirus exposure and HLA in healthy donors. In the PCR, 60 Vbeta and 13 Jbeta primers were used. Clones were sequenced by immunoSEQ multiplex PCR, and TCRdb holds only the in-frame ones, with some missing. The table records about 160,000 clones, around 78% of them present only once. The sample taken for sequencing was PBMCs. The source of these receptors is a woman in her thirties or forties in good health and CMV-seronegative.

This clone has just a few counts. The rearrangement joins TRBV2 to TRBJ1-6, with 9 bases aligning to TRBD1. The germline CDR1 and CDR2 sequences are SNHLY and FYNNEI. The CDR3 length is 14 residues. The V and J ends lost 6 bases and 9 bases, in that order; junction bases with no gene match: 6. The CDR3 here is CASRDGQGSSPLHF. The CDR3 DNA reads TGTGCCAGCAGAGACGGACAGGGGAGTTCACCCCTCCACTTT.

The V and J genes are TRBV25-1 and TRBJ2-7; tentative D call: TRBD1 (6 bases). CDR3 length equals 13 residues. CDR1 MGHDK and CDR2 SYGVNS come from the germline V gene. Trimming took off 6 bases at V and 0 bases at J, with 9 bases between the two ends. CDR3 DNA sequence: TGTGCCAGCAGGGACAGAAGCTCCTACGAGCAGTACTTC. It is translated as CASRDRSSYEQYF.

V is TRBV7-3 and J is TRBJ1-2; the match to TRBD1 covers 7 bases. The germline V gene has CDR1 SGHTA and CDR2 FQGTGA. The V and J ends lost 2 bases and 4 bases, in that order; junction bases with no gene match: 1. This CDR3 is built from 13 residues. CDR3 sequence reads: CASSLGDSYGYTF. The CDR3 nucleotides are TGTGCCAGCAGCTTAGGGGACAGCTATGGCTACACCTTC.

CDR3 amino acids: CASSYSRDRGSYEQYF. The CDR3 DNA reads TGTGCCAGCAGTTACTCGAGGGACAGGGGTTCCTACGAGCAGTACTTC. The rearrangement joins TRBV6-6 to TRBJ2-7, with 10 bases identical to TRBD1. CDR3 length equals 16 residues. V lost 0 bases and J lost 1; bases outside the gene matches: 3. Per germline, CDR1 MNHNY and CDR2 SVGAGI (reference sequence).

The count of this clone is one. The chain uses TRBV29-1 and TRBJ1-1, with TRBD1 identical over 7 bases. Germline trimming cut 6 bases from V and 6 bases from J; bases unmatched to any gene: 7. Germline V gene data show CDR1 as SQVTM and CDR2 as ANQGSEA. The CDR3 length is 12 residues. DNA for the CDR3: TGCAGCGTCTTAGGACAGGTCCCTGAAGCTTTCTTT. The encoded protein is CSVLGQVPEAFF.

This clone has a handful of counts. The gene calls are TRBV19 and TRBJ2-7; 7 bases match TRBD2. V was clipped by 7 bases and J by 3 bases; unmatched bases: 3. This CDR3 spans 12 amino acids. The germline V gene has CDR1 LNHDA and CDR2 SQIVND (reference sequence). The CDR3 bases are TGTGCCAGTACCCCGGGGGGCTACGAGCAGTACTTC. As protein: CASTPGGYEQYF.

The chain uses TRBV25-1 and TRBJ1-1; D is perhaps TRBD1 (6 bases). The CDR3 is 13 amino acids. V dropped 0 bases and J dropped 8 bases, with 10 bases sitting between them. CDR1 and CDR2 (germline): MGHDK, SYGVNS. The CDR3 sequence: CASSEYTDREAFF. The CDR3 bases are TGTGCCAGCAGTGAATACACGGACAGAGAAGCTTTCTTT.

V is TRBV27 and J is TRBJ1-1; 7 bases align to TRBD1. After removal of 6 bases from V and 1 base from J, the junction contained 5 bases not matched to a gene. The CDR3 contains 14 residues. Germline assignment: CDR1 MNHEY and CDR2 SMNVEV (reference sequence). CDR3 DNA: TGTGCCAGCAGCTTGACAGGGAAGAACACTGAAGCTTTCTTT. Amino acids: CASSLTGKNTEAFF.

This chain connects TRBV7-2 to TRBJ2-5; possible D gene TRBD1, 6 bases. Germline-derived CDR1 and CDR2 are SGHTA and FQGNSA. The CDR3 runs to 16 residues. V dropped 5 bases and J dropped 3 bases, with 19 bases sitting between them. The CDR3 DNA reads TGTGCCAGCAGCCACCCGGGGACAACTAATGAAGAGACCCAGTACTTC. It codes for CASSHPGTTNEETQYF.

V usage is TRBV4-1 and J usage is TRBJ2-3; 8 bases line up with TRBD2. With 2 bases clipped from V and 4 bases from J, the junction kept 5 bases outside the gene matches. The CDR3 runs 15 residues. Looked up from germline, CDR1 is MGHRA and CDR2 is YSYEKL. The CDR3 protein is CASSQPGTRADTQYF. The CDR3 DNA follows: TGCGCCAGCAGCCAACCCGGGACTAGGGCAGATACGCAGTATTTT.

In its sample, this clone was seen once. The chain couples TRBV12-5 to TRBJ2-5; weak D call: TRBD1 (5 bases). The end of the DNA is better explained by TRBJ2-7, so the J call may be wrong. Germline CDR1 reads LGHNT; CDR2 reads FRNRAP. The CDR3 is 14 amino acids. DNA of the CDR3: TGTGCTAGTGGTTTGGACAGGACCTCCTACGAGCAGTACTTC. Translating it yields CASGLDRTSYEQYF.

This chain links TRBV5-5 with TRBJ1-2; D is ambiguous. Trimming removed 0 bases at V and 4 bases at J, with 7 bases between. In germline, CDR1 is SGHKS, CDR2 YYEKEE (reference sequence). This CDR3 spans 13 amino acids. CDR3 bases: TGTGCCAGCAGCTTGGCCTCGGTCTATGGCTACACCTTC. Translation gives CASSLASVYGYTF.

Here the CDR3 DNA reads TGTGCCAGCAGCCGGGGGGGGTGGGGCTACGAGCAGTACTTC. This codes for CASSRGGWGYEQYF. The chain couples TRBV5-4 to TRBJ2-7; TRBD2 agrees at 8 bases. CDR1 and CDR2 (germline): SGHNT, YYREEE (reference sequence). Trimming cost V 4 bases and J 3 bases; bases outside gene matches: 6. This CDR3 contains 14 residues.

The chain uses TRBV7-3 and TRBJ2-3; D is possibly TRBD2 (6 bases). Trimming pared 5 bases from V and 2 bases from J, leaving 14 bases between. The CDR3 is 15 residues long. Germline assignment: CDR1 SGHTA and CDR2 FQGTGA. CDR3 protein: CASSPGLLNTDTQYF. The DNA for the CDR3 is TGTGCCAGCAGCCCGGGACTTCTTAACACAGATACGCAGTATTTT.

The chain is built from TRBV14 and TRBJ2-2; tentative D call: TRBD1 (6 bases). The CDR3 is 13 residues long. Trimming left V 4 bases short and J 6 bases short, with 9 bases between. Germline CDR1 SGHDN, CDR2 FVKESK. CDR3 bases: TGTGCCAGCAGCCCACAGGGTCCCGGGGAGCTGTTTTTT. Residues: CASSPQGPGELFF.

This chain uses TRBV5-1 with TRBJ2-4; 7 bases agree with TRBD2. This CDR3 has 17 amino acids. Germline CDR1 and CDR2: SGHRS and YFSETQ. Unmatched junction bases numbered 9, after V lost 0 bases and J lost 3 bases. The CDR3 sequence: CASSLASLAENKNIQYF. The DNA for the CDR3 is TGCGCCAGCAGCTTGGCCTCTCTAGCGGAGAACAAAAACATTCAGTACTTC. The complete variable domain, with remaining parts taken from reference TRBV5-1 and TRBJ2-4, reads KAGVTQTPRYLIKTRGQQVTLSCSPISGHRSVSWYQQTPGQGLQFLFEYFSETQRNKGNFPGRFSGRQFSNSRSEMNVSTLELGDSALYLCASSLASLAENKNIQYFGAGTRLSVL.